Presented here are 13 T cell receptor beta chains from one specimen sequenced in a study of response to subunit inactivated influenza vaccine. TCRdb re-called the RT-PCR reads through MiXCR, storing one row per CDR3 protein. Among hundreds of thousands of distinct CDR3 sequences, 12% were seen once, and the ten largest hold roughly 10%. Here the sequenced sample was PBMCs from blood, taken on the day of vaccination. The origin of the receptors is a man between 50 and 59 years old who received an inactivated influenza vaccine.

J is TRBJ2-1 and V is TRBV10-3; D uncertain. The CDR3 covers 13 residues. V was pared by 0 bases and J by 7 bases, with 7 bases between. The germline gives CDR1 ENHRY, CDR2 SYGVKD. CDR3 DNA sequence: TGTGCCATCAGTGAGTCGTTTGGAAATGAGCAGTTCTTC. Amino acids: CAISESFGNEQFF.

There are many counts of this clonotype. The chain joins TRBV3-1 to TRBJ2-1; 12 nucleotides line up with TRBD2. Germline-derived CDR1 and CDR2 are LGHDT and YNNKEL (reference sequence). After removal of 1 base from V and 3 bases from J, the junction contained 4 bases not matched to a gene. This CDR3 comprises 17 residues. The CDR3 loop is CASSQGGGLAGYNEQFF. CDR3 bases: TGTGCCAGCAGCCAAGGCGGGGGACTAGCGGGCTACAATGAGCAGTTCTTC.

The chain joins TRBV5-1 to TRBJ2-2; 13 nucleotides line up with TRBD2. The CDR3 runs 20 residues. V trimming: 0 bases; J trimming: 0 bases; junction bases outside the gene matches: 8. Looked up from germline, CDR1 is SGHRS and CDR2 is YFSETQ. The CDR3: CASSLEGTSGIFANTGELFF. Here the CDR3 DNA reads TGCGCCAGCAGCTTGGAGGGGACTAGCGGGATATTCGCGAACACCGGGGAGCTGTTTTTT.

There are a few counts of this clonotype. The V and J genes are TRBV7-9 and TRBJ2-3, with D possibly TRBD1 on 5 matching bases. V was clipped by 5 bases and J by 2 bases, with 14 bases between them. The CDR3 sequence is 15 residues long. Per the germline V gene, CDR1 is SEHNR and CDR2 is FQNEAQ (reference sequence). The CDR3 is CASSPSFGHTDTQYF. CDR3 DNA sequence: TGTGCCAGCAGCCCGAGCTTCGGACACACAGATACGCAGTATTTT.

As to this clonotype: A much larger clone is a single base away; this may be a read error. DNA for the CDR3: TGTGCCTGCAGTTTACTCGGACTGACGATTGAGCAGTTCTTC. Its translation: CACSLLGLTIEQFF. J is TRBJ2-1 and V is TRBV6-5, with D tentatively TRBD2 (5 bases). CDR1 is MNHEY and CDR2 is SVGAGI in the germline V gene. This CDR3 comprises 14 residues.

This clonotype was counted between two and nine times. This chain uses TRBV12-3 or TRBV12-4 with TRBJ1-1; perhaps TRBD1 as D (5 bases). This CDR3 contains 15 residues. Trimming removed 5 bases from V and 4 bases from J, with 17 bases in between. This CDR3 is CASSPRGRGGTEAFF. Here the CDR3 DNA reads TGTGCCAGCAGTCCCAGAGGCCGGGGGGGCACTGAAGCTTTCTTT.

In this sample, this clonotype turned up a few times. This chain uses TRBV11-3 with TRBJ2-7; D is perhaps TRBD2 (7 bases). The CDR3 contains 13 residues. V was clipped by 1 base and J by 7 bases, with 11 bases between them. The germline CDR1 and CDR2 sequences are SGHNT and YENEEA. The CDR3 reads CASSLGTAGEQYF. CDR3 nucleotide sequence: TGTGCCAGCAGCTTAGGGACAGCGGGGGAGCAGTACTTC. Using reference TRBV11-3 and TRBJ2-7 for the parts outside the CDR3, the full variable domain is EAGVVQSPRYKIIEKKQPVAFWCNPISGHNTLYWYLQNLGQGPELLIRYENEEAVDDSQLPKDRFSAERLKGVDSTLKIQPAELGDSAVYLCASSLGTAGEQYFGPGTRLTVT.

CDR3 nucleotide sequence: TGTGCCATCAGTGAACAGTACACTGAAGCTTTCTTT. This sequence encodes CAISEQYTEAFF. The V and J genes are TRBV10-3 and TRBJ1-1; D not resolved. V shed 3 bases and J shed 3 bases, with 5 bases lying between them. CDR1 and CDR2 (germline): ENHRY, SYGVKD. This CDR3 is 12 amino acids long.

At least ten counts were recorded for this clonotype. One end of the junction does not line up with germline, which may come from a read error. This chain connects TRBV5-1 to TRBJ1-1; a possible D gene is TRBD1 (6 bases). The CDR3 loop spans 14 amino acids. CDR1 is SGHRS and CDR2 is YFSETQ in the germline V gene. The CDR3 spells CASSFQTGNTEAFF. As DNA, the CDR3 is TGTGCCAGCAGCTTCCAGACAGGGAACACTGAAGCTTTCTTT.

This clonotype was seen repeatedly, ten times or more. V and J are TRBV20-1 and TRBJ2-7; TRBD1 or TRBD2 may be the D gene (6 bases each). CDR3 length: 14 amino acids. Germline lookup yields CDR1 DFQATT and CDR2 SNEGSKA (reference sequence). The V end was cut by 1 base, the J end by 1 base, with 11 bases between. CDR3 DNA: TGCAGTGCTAGAGTGCAGGGGAGGTCCTACGAGCAGTACTTC. Amino acids: CSARVQGRSYEQYF.

This clonotype was observed a handful of times. V is TRBV7-2 and J is TRBJ2-3, with D tentatively TRBD2 (5 bases). The CDR3 totals 17 residues. Germline lookup yields CDR1 SGHTA and CDR2 FQGNSA. V lost 3 bases to trimming and J lost 0 bases, with 16 bases between them. The CDR3 loop reads CASSLRSAGGSTDTQYF. CDR3 DNA: TGTGCCAGCAGCTTGCGTAGTGCGGGCGGGAGCACAGATACGCAGTATTTT.

This clonotype came up a few times. The V and J genes are TRBV7-9 and TRBJ2-3; D is uncertain. The germline gives CDR1 SEHNR, CDR2 FQNEAQ (reference sequence). The CDR3 is 13 amino acids. V was trimmed by 1 base and J by 4 bases, leaving 6 bases between them. The CDR3 is CASSLDLADTQYF. In DNA form, the CDR3 reads TGTGCCAGCAGCTTAGATTTGGCAGATACGCAGTATTTT.

The chain uses TRBV7-8 and TRBJ1-4; D remains unclear. The CDR3 is 15 amino acids. CDR1 and CDR2 from the germline V gene are SGHVS and FQNEAQ. The V end lost 5 bases, the J end lost 7 bases, and 17 bases lay between the germline ends. CDR3 in amino acids: CASSPRRLYFEKLFF. The CDR3 bases are TGTGCCAGCAGCCCAAGAAGGTTGTATTTTGAAAAACTGTTTTTT.